Sequencing of this TCR beta chain was carried out in a study of blood T cell repertoires in COVID-19. Study as a whole: COVID-19 samples, acute and convalescent, were from the United States, Italy and Spain.

Study processing details: Cell counts per sample came from amplifying reference gene primers. Assay used: immunoSEQ multiplex PCR; TCRdb lists only in-frame clones, some missing. V, J and clone size were drawn from that table, and D and trimming were deduced from the DNA. The sample has more than 110,000 clones, more than 75% seen once. Those enrolled, adults aged roughly 18 to 90 years, came from 25 or so US areas. Cohort 3 donors counted as recovered after two negative PCRs, clearance, or resolved symptoms. The CDR3 spans 18 residues. Germline V lookup: CDR1 SGHVS, CDR2 FNYEAQ. The junction had 10 bases not matched to a gene; V was cut back by 2 bases and J by 5 bases.

The sample comprised PBMCs or T cells enriched from blood (not recorded which). The source of this sequence is a woman between 50 and 59 years old who had recovered from COVID-19. The V and J genes are TRBV7-6 and TRBJ1-4, with TRBD1 identical over 11 bases. This CDR3 is CASSLSRDRGASNEKLFF. The CDR3 DNA sequence: TGTGCCAGCAGCTTATCCCGGGACAGGGGGGCGTCGAATGAAAAACTGTTTTTT.